This T cell receptor (beta chain) comes out of a study of tumour-infiltrating T cells in Burkitt lymphoma. The V gene end was trimmed by 8 bases and the J gene end by 2 bases; junction bases not matched to a gene: 6. This CDR3 is built from 14 residues. The V gene's germline CDR1 is MNHNY and CDR2 SVGAGI (reference sequence). Libraries were prepared by immunoSEQ multiplex PCR; TCRdb keeps only in-frame clonotypes and omits some of them. The table has 4,000 to 5,000 clones, about 81% seen once. Sequenced sample: tumor tissue. This TCR was recovered from a human donor with diffuse large B-cell lymphoma. Some clones in this sample may be carry-over from other donors' samples. This chain links TRBV6-6 with TRBJ2-3, with 8 bases matching TRBD2. The CDR3 nucleotides are TGTGCCAGCTTTCGGGGGGGGTACACAGATACGCAGTATTTT. Residues: CASFRGGYTDTQYF.